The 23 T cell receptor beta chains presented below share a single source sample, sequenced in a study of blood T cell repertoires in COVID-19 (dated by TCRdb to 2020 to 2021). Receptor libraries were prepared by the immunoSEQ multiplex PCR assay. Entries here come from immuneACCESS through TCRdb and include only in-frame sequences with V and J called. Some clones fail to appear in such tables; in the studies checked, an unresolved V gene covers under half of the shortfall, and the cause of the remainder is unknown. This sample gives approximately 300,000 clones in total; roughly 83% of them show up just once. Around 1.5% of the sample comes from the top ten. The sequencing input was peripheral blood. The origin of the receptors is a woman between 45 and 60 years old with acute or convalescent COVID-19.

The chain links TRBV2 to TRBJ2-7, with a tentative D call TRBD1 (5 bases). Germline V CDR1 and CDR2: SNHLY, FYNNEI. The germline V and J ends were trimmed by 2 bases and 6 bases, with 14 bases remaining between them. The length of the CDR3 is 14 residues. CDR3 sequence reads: CASSEYIQGREQYF. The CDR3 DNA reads TGTGCCAGCAGTGAATACATCCAGGGTCGCGAGCAGTACTTC. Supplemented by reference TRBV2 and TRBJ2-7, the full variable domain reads EPEVTQTPSHQVTQMGQEVILRCVPISNHLYFYWYRQILGQKVEFLVSFYNNEISEKSEIFDDQFSVERPDGSNFTLKIRSTKLEDSAMYFCASSEYIQGREQYFGPGTRLTVT.

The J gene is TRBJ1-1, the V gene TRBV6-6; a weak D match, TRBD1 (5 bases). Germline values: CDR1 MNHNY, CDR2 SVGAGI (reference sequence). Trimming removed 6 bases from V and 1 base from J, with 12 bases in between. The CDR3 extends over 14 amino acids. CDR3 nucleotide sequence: TGTGCCAGCAGAATGACAGACACGAACACTGAAGCTTTCTTT. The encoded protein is CASRMTDTNTEAFF.

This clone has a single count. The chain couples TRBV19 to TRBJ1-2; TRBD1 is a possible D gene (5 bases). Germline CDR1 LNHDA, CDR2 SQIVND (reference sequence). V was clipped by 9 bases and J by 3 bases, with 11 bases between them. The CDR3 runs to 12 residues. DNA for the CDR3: TGTGCCAGCCACGGGGGGTACTATGGCTACACCTTC. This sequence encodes CASHGGYYGYTF.

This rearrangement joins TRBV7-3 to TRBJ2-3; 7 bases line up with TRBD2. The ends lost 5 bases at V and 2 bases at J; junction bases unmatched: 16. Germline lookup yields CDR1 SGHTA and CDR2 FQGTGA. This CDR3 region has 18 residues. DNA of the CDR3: TGTGCCAGCAGCGGCGGCGCTGGCCTAGCGGCCTTCACAGATACGCAGTATTTT. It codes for CASSGGAGLAAFTDTQYF. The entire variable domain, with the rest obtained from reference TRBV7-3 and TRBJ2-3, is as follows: GAGVSQTPSNKVTEKGKYVELRCDPISGHTALYWYRQSLGQGPEFLIYFQGTGAADDSGLPNDRFFAVRPEGSVSTLKIQRTERGDSAVYLCASSGGAGLAAFTDTQYFGPGTRLTVL.

CDR3 DNA: TGTGCCACCTACAGGGGGAGCTCCTACAATGAGCAGTTCTTC. Protein product: CATYRGSSYNEQFF. The J gene is TRBJ2-1, the V gene TRBV6-5, with TRBD1 matching over 8 bases. V was pared by 10 bases and J by 0 bases, with 5 bases of the junction left unmatched. This CDR3 has 14 amino acids. The V gene's germline CDR1 is MNHEY and CDR2 SVGAGI.

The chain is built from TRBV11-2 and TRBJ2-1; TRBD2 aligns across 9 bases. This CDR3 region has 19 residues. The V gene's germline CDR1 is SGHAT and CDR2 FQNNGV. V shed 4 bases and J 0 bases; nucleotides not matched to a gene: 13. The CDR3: CASSSLPRTSVSSYNEQFF. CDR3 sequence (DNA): TGTGCCAGCAGCTCCCTCCCTAGGACTAGCGTAAGCTCCTACAATGAGCAGTTCTTC.

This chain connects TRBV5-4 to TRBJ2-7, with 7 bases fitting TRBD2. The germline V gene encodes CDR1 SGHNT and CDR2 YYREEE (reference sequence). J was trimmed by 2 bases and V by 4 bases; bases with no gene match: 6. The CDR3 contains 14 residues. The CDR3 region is CASSTLGLAYEQYF. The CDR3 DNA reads TGTGCCAGCAGCACCCTAGGACTAGCCTACGAGCAGTACTTC.

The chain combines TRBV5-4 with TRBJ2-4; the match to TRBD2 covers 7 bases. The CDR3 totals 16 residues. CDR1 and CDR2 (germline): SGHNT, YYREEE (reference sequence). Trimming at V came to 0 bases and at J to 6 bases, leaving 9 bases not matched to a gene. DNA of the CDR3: TGTGCCAGCAGCTTGGGGGGCGGGAGACTGGCAAACATTCAGTACTTC. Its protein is CASSLGGGRLANIQYF.

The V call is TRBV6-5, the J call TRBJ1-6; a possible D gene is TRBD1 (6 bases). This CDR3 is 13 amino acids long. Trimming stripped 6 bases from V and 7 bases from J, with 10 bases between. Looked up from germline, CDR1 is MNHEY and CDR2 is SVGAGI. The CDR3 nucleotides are TGTGCCAGCAGCGGACAGCCAAATTCACCCCTCCACTTT. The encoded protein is CASSGQPNSPLHF.

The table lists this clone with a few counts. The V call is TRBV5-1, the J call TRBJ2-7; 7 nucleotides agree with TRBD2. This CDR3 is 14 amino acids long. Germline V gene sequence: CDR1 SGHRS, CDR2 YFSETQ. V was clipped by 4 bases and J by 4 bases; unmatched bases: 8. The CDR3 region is CASSTTSPQYEQYF. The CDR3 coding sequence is TGCGCCAGCAGCACGACTAGCCCCCAGTACGAGCAGTACTTC.

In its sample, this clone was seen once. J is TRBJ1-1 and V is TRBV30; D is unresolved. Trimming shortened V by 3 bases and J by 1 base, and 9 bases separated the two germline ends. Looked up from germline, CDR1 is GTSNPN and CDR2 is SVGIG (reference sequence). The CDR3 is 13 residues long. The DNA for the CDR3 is TGTGCCTGGAGCCCCGGTGCGAACACTGAAGCTTTCTTT. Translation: CAWSPGANTEAFF.

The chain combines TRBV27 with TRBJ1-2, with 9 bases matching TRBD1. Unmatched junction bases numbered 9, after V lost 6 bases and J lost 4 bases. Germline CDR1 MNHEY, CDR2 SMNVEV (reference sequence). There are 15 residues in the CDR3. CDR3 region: CASSRTGGAGYGYTF. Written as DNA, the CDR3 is TGTGCCAGCAGCCGAACAGGGGGCGCCGGCTATGGCTACACCTTC.

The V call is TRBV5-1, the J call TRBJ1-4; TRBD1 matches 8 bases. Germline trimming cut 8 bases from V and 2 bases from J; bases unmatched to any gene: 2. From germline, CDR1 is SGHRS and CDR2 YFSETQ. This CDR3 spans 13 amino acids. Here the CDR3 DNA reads TGCGCCAGTCGGGACAGGACTAATGAAAAACTGTTTTTT. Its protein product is CASRDRTNEKLFF.

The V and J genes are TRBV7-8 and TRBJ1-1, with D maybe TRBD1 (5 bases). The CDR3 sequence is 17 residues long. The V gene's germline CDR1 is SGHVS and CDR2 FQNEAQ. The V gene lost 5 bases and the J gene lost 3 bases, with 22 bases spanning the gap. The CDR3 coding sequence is TGTGCCAGCAGCCTAGAGAAGAATACAGGACGGTACACTGAAGCTTTCTTT. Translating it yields CASSLEKNTGRYTEAFF.

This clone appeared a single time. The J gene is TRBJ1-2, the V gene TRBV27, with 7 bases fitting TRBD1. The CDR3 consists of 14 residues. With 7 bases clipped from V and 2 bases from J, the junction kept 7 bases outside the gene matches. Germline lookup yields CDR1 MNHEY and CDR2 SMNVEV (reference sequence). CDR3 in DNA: TGTGCCAGCACCCCCTTGACAGGGAACTATGGCTACACCTTC. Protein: CASTPLTGNYGYTF.

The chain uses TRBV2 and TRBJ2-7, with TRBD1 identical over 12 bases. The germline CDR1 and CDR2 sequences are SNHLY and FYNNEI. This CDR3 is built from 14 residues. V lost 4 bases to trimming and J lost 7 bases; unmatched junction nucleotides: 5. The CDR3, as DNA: TGTGCCAGCAGTGGGGGACAGGGGGCGCGGGAGCAGTACTTC. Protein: CASSGGQGAREQYF.

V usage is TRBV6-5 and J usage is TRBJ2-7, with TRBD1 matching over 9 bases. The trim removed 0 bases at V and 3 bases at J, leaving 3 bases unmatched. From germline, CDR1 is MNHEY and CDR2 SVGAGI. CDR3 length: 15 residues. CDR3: CASSYSTGGIYEQYF. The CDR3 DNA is TGTGCCAGCAGTTACTCGACAGGGGGAATCTACGAGCAGTACTTC.

The CDR3 sequence: CASSGPDYEQYF. As DNA, the CDR3 is TGTGCCAGCAGCGGGCCCGACTACGAGCAGTACTTC. The chain carries TRBV9 and TRBJ2-7, with D unclear. This CDR3 spans 12 amino acids. Germline V gives CDR1 SGDLS, CDR2 YYNGEE. V dropped 3 bases and J dropped 3 bases, with 7 bases sitting between them.

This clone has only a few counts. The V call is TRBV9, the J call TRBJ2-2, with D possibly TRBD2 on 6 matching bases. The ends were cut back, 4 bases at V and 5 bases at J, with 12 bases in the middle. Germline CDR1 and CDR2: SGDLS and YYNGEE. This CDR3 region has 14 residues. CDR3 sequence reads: CASSPKTRTGELFF. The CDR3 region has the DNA TGTGCCAGCAGCCCCAAGACTAGGACCGGGGAGCTGTTTTTT.

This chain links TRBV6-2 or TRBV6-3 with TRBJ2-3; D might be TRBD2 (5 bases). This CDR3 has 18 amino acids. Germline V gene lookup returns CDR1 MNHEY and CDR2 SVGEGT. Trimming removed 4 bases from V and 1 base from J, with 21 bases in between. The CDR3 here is CASSSSPTRPQRTDTQYF. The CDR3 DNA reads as TGTGCCAGCAGTTCGAGCCCCACTAGACCCCAACGCACAGATACGCAGTATTTT.

The CDR3 DNA is TGTGCCAGTAGTTGGCAGAAGATTAGCAATCAGCCCCAGCATTTT. Translating gives CASSWQKISNQPQHF. The chain is built from TRBV19 and TRBJ1-5; D remains unclear. Deletions cut 5 bases from V and 0 bases from J, with 11 bases between. CDR3 length equals 15 residues. Germline V lookup: CDR1 LNHDA, CDR2 SQIVND (reference sequence).

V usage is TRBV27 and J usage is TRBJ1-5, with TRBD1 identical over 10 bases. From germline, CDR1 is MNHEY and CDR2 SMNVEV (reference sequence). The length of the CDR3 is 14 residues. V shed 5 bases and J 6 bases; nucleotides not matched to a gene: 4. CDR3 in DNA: TGTGCCAGCAGTAGGGACAGGGGTGGTCAGCCCCAGCATTTT. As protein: CASSRDRGGQPQHF.

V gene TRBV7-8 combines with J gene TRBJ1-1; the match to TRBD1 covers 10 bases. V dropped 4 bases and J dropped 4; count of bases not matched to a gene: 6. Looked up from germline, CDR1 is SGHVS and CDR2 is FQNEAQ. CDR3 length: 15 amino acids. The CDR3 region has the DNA TGTGCCAGCAGCTCACCCCGACAGGGGGCCACTGAAGCTTTCTTT. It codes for CASSSPRQGATEAFF.